The 8 T cell receptor beta chains below were found in one sample sequenced in a study of T cells in Graves' hyperthyroidism and ophthalmopathy. Amplified regions were TCR beta CDR3 sequences from RNA transcripts. TCR CDR3 regions were first amplified by RT-PCR with HTBI primers. TCRdb itself ran the multiplex PCR reads through MiXCR, one entry per CDR3 protein. The sample consists of hundreds of thousands of distinct CDR3 sequences, about 15% of them appearing once. The sample comprised blood. The receptors stem from a woman aged 18-35 years with Graves' hyperthyroidism.

This clonotype was counted ten times or more. The chain employs TRBV20-1 and TRBJ2-1; 9 nucleotides line up with TRBD1. With V trimmed by 0 bases and J by 9 bases, 9 bases remained unmatched. Germline values: CDR1 DFQATT, CDR2 SNEGSKA (reference sequence). The CDR3 contains 15 residues. CDR3 sequence reads: CSARDHRTGVGEQFF. CDR3 coding DNA: TGCAGTGCTAGAGACCACCGGACAGGGGTCGGTGAGCAGTTCTTC.

The sample holds many counts of this clonotype. The V call is TRBV12-3 or TRBV12-4, the J call TRBJ2-2, with D tentatively TRBD1 (6 bases). The CDR3 covers 13 residues. V dropped 8 bases and J dropped 5 bases, with 12 bases sitting between them. The CDR3, as DNA: TGTGCCAGCCAATGGGGGCGGACCGGGGAGCTGTTTTTT. As protein: CASQWGRTGELFF.

V usage is TRBV19 and J usage is TRBJ2-4; 10 bases fit TRBD1. J lost 9 bases, V lost 5 bases, and 4 bases had no gene match. This CDR3 region has 13 residues. Per the germline V gene, CDR1 is LNHDA and CDR2 is SQIVND (reference sequence). The CDR3 DNA reads as TGTGCCAGTAGTGGGACAGGGGATAGCATTCAGTACTTC. Protein product: CASSGTGDSIQYF.

The chain is built from TRBV6-5 and TRBJ2-2; D tentatively fits TRBD1 or TRBD2 (5 bases each). The germline V gene has CDR1 MNHEY and CDR2 SVGAGI. V was trimmed by 2 bases and J by 5 bases, leaving 12 bases between them. The CDR3 is 15 residues long. The CDR3 DNA reads TGTGCCAGCAGTTACCTTCGGGGACCAACCGGGGAGCTGTTTTTT. Its protein is CASSYLRGPTGELFF.

This clonotype was detected ten times or more. The V and J genes are TRBV4-1 and TRBJ1-2, with D tentatively TRBD1 (6 bases). Trimming pared 5 bases from V and 3 bases from J, leaving 10 bases between. Germline V gene lookup returns CDR1 MGHRA and CDR2 YSYEKL. The CDR3 is 13 residues long. This chain's CDR3 is CASSVDSYYGYTF. For the CDR3, the DNA is TGCGCCAGCAGCGTGGACAGCTACTATGGCTACACCTTC.

At least ten counts were recorded for this clonotype. The rearrangement uses TRBV7-2 and TRBJ2-5; D not certain. Germline lookup yields CDR1 SGHTA and CDR2 FQGNSA. Trimming took 3 bases from V and 1 from J, leaving 9 bases between them. This CDR3 contains 14 residues. CDR3 region: CASSFIQIQETQYF. Here the CDR3 DNA reads TGTGCCAGCAGCTTTATACAGATCCAAGAGACCCAGTACTTC.

This clonotype has a count of ten or more. The chain is built from TRBV3-1 and TRBJ1-2, with D unresolved. CDR3 length: 12 residues. Trimming stripped 0 bases from V and 7 bases from J, with 6 bases between. Germline CDR1 reads LGHDT; CDR2 reads YNNKEL (reference sequence). CDR3 sequence (DNA): TGTGCCAGCAGCCAAGAGCCCTTTGGCTACACCTTC. This encodes CASSQEPFGYTF. Full variable domain (rest looked up from reference TRBV3-1 and TRBJ1-2): DTAVSQTPKYLVTQMGNDKSIKCEQNLGHDTMYWYKQDSKKFLKIMFSYNNKELIINETVPNRFSPKSPDKAHLNLHINSLELGDSAVYFCASSQEPFGYTFGSGTRLTVV.

This clonotype was counted at least ten times. The rearrangement uses TRBV27 and TRBJ2-1; perhaps TRBD2 as D (6 bases). The CDR3 extends over 14 amino acids. Deletions cut 6 bases from V and 2 bases from J, with 11 bases between. Per germline, CDR1 MNHEY and CDR2 SMNVEV (reference sequence). The DNA of the CDR3 is TGTGCCAGCAGCGCCTCGGGGGCCTACAATGAGCAGTTCTTC. It translates to CASSASGAYNEQFF.